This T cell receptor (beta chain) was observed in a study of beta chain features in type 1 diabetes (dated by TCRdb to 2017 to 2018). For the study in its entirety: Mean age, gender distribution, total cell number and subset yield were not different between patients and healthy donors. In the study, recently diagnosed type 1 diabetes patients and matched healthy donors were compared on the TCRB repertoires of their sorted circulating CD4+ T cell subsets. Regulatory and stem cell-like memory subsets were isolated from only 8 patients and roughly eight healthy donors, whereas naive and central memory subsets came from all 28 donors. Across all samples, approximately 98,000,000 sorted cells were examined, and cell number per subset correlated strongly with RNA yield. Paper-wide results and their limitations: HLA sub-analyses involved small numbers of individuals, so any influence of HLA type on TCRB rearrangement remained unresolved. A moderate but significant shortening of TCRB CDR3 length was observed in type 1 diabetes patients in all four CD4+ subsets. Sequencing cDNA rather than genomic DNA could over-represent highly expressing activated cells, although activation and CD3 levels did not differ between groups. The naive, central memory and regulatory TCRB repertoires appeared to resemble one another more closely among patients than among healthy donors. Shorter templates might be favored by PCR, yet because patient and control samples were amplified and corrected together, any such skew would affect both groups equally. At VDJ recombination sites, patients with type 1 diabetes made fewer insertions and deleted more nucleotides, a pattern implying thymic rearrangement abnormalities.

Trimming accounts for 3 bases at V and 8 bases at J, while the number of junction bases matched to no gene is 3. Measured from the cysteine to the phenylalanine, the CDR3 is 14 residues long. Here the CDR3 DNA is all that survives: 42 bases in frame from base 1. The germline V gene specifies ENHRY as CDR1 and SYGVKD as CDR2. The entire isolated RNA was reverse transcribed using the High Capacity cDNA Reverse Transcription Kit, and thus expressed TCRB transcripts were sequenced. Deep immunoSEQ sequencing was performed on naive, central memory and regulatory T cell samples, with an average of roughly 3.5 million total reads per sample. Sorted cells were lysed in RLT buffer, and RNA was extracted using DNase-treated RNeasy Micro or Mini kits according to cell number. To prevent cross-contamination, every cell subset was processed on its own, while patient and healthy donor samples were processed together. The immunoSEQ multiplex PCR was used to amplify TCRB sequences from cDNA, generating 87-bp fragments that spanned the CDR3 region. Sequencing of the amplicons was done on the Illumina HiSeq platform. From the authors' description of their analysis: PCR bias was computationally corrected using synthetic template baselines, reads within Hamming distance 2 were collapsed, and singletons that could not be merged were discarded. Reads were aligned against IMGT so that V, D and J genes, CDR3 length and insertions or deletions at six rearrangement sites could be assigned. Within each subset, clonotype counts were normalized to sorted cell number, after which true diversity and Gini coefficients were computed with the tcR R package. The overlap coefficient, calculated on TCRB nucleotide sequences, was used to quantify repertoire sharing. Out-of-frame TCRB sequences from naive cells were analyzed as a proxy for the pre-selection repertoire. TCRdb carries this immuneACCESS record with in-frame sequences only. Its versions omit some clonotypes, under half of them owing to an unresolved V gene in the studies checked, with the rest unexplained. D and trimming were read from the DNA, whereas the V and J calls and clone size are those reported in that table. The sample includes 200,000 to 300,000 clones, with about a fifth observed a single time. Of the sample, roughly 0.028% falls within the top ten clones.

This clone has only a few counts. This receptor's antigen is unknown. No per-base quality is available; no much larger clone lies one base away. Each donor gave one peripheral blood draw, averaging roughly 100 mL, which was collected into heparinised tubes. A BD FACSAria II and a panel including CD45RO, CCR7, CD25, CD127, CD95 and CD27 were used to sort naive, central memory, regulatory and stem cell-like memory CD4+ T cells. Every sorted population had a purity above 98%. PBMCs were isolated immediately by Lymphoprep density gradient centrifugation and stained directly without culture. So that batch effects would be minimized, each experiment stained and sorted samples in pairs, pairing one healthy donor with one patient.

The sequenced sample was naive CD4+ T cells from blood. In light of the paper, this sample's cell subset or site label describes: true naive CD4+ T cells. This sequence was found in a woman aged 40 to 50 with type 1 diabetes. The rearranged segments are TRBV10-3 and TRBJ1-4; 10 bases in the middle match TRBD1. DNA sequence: TGTGCCATCAGTGACCCGACAGGGGGCGAAAAACTGTTTTTT. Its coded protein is CAISDPTGGEKLFF.